This TCR beta chain is drawn from a study of blood T cell repertoires in COVID-19 (TCRdb year 2020). With regard to the full study: Samples covering the acute and convalescent phases of COVID-19 were provided by collaborators in the United States, Italy and Spain. The material from the prospective study consisted of cDNA or gDNA derived from T cells, B-cell-depleted T cells, or PBMCs. Deeply sampled blood TCRbeta repertoires from subjects exposed to, actively infected with, or recovered from COVID-19 were included in the dataset. A freely available public database, intended as a resource for researchers studying the immune response to SARS-CoV-2, is where the repertoires were released. The samples were drawn from the first 160 participants of the ongoing ImmuneRACE study and from roughly 1,300 subjects provided by 6 global collaborators. A de-identified subject ID, COVID-19 status, age in years and sex were almost always included in the sample metadata. HLA class I and class II types, where available, came from metadata supplied by the sample provider rather than from assay-based typing. Study-wide conclusions, independent of this receptor: The amount of clinical and demographic metadata varied by source and participant and was provided uncurated.

Comments on this clone: Its binding antigen is unknown. No much larger clone exists at a distance of one base, and base qualities are not known.

Participants in the prospective study were aged 18 to 89 years, lived in some 24 United States geographic areas, and enrolled through a virtual design. In the prospective study, participants were assigned to cohorts based on the clinical history participants reported in a screening survey and a study questionnaire. Recovered participants in ImmuneRACE Cohort 3 were defined as having two consecutive negative NP/OP PCR tests, clearance from a healthcare professional, or resolution of symptoms. Each participant in the prospective study had whole blood, serum and a nasopharyngeal or oropharyngeal swab collected by mobile phlebotomists. Participants in the prospective study had the option to provide additional blood draws and questionnaires over a roughly 2-month period. Before DNA extraction, prospective study blood samples were shipped either frozen or at room temperature. The junction shows trimming of 1 base on V and 7 bases on J, plus 8 bases between the germline ends. The CDR3 has 13 amino acids, counting the end cysteine and phenylalanine. Kept here is only the CDR3 DNA, which spans 39 bases and is read in frame from base 1. Based on the germline V gene (reference sequence), the CDR1 and CDR2 sequences are SEHNR and FQNEAQ.

TCRbeta CDR3 regions were amplified from genomic DNA using the immunoSEQ Assay, a bias-controlled multiplex PCR. The original pipeline was this. Within the assay, amplification of reference gene primers was used to estimate how many nucleated cells each sample contained. To quantify the absolute abundance of each unique TCRbeta CDR3 rearrangement, sequence reads were collapsed and filtered. For each sample, productive Simpson clonality was calculated as the square root of Simpson's diversity index over productive rearrangements. Not all clones reach the TCRdb copy of this immuneACCESS table, which keeps in-frame sequences only. Checked studies attribute under half of the gap to unresolved V genes and leave the rest unexplained. V and J calls and clone size are copied from that table; D and trimming were computed from the DNA. The sample has 300,000 to 350,000 clones on record, more than 85% of them singletons. Roughly 0.94% of the sample belongs to the ten largest clones.

Material for sequencing was PBMCs or T cells enriched from blood (not recorded which). The rearrangement combines TRBV7-9 with TRBJ1-5, with no reliable assignment of the D segment. The origin of this receptor is a young woman who had recovered from COVID-19. DNA sequence: TGTGCCAGCAGCTTAGAATCTGGCCAGCCCCAGCATTTT. This gives the protein CASSLESGQPQHF.